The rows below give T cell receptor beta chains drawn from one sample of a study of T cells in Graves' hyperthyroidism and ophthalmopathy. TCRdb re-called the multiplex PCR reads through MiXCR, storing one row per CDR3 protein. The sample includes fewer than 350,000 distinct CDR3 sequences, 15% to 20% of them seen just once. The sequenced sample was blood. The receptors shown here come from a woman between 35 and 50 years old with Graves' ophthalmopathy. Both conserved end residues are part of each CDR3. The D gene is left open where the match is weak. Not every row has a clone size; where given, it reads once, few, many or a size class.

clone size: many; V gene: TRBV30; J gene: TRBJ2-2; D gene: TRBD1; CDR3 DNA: TGTGCCTGGAGGACAGGGCACACCGGGGAGCTGTTTTTT; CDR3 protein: CAWRTGHTGELFF
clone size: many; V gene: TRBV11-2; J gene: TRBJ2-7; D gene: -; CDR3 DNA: TGTGCCAGCAGCTCCGCTAGCAGCTCCTACGAGCAGTACTTC; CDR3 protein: CASSSASSSYEQYF
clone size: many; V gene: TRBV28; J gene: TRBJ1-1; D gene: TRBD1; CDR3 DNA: TGTGCCAGCAGTTTAATATCCGGGACAGGGACTGAAGCTTTCTTT; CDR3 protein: CASSLISGTGTEAFF
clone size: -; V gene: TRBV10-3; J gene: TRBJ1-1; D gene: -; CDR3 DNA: TGTGCCATCAGCACAGGGTATAAAGCTTTCTTT; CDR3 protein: CAISTGYKAFF
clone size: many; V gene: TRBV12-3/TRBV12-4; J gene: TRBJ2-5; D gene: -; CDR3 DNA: TGTGCCAGCAGTTTGGGCCCCCTGGAGACCCAGTACTTC; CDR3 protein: CASSLGPLETQYF
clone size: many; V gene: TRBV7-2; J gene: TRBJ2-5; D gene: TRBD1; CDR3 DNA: TGTGCCAGCAGCTACTACAGGGGGTTACAAGAGACCCAGTACTTC; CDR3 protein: CASSYYRGLQETQYF
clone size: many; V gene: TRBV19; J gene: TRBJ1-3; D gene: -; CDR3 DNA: TGTGCCAGTACGAAGGAAGGTTTGTCGGGAAACACCATATATTTT; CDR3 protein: CASTKEGLSGNTIYF
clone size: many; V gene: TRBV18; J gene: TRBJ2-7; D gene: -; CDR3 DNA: TGTGCCAGCTCACCGGCTAGGAGCTCCTACGAGCAGTACTTC; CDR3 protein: CASSPARSSYEQYF
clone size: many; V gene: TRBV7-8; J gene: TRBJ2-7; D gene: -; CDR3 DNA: TGTGCCAGCAGCGTTAGGACAGCCTACGAGCAGTACTTC; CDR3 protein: CASSVRTAYEQYF
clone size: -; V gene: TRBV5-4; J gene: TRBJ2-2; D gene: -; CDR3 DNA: TGTGCCAGCAGCTTTAGAGACACCATACGTCACACCGGGGAGCTGTTTTTT; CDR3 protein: CASSFRDTIRHTGELFF
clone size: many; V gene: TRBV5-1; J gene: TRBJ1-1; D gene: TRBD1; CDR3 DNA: TGCGCCAGCGGTACAGGGGGACCCACTGAAGCTTTCTTT; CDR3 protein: CASGTGGPTEAFF
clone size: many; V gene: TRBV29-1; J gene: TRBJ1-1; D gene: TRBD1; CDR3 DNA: TGCAGCGTCAACAGGGGCTGGGCTTTCTTT; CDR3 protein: CSVNRGWAFF
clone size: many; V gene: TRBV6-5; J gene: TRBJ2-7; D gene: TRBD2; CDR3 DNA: TGTGCCAGCAGTTGGGGAGCGGGAGTGGCCTACGAGCAGTACTTC; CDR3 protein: CASSWGAGVAYEQYF
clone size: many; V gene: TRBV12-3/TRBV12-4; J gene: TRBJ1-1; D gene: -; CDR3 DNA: TGTGCCAGCAGTTTAGCCGGGGTGGGCACTGAAGCTTTCTTT; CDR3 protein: CASSLAGVGTEAFF